These 20 T cell receptor beta chains were sequenced from one sample in a study of shared clonotypes between healthy human individuals. Positively selected for CCR7, the CD45RO-negative cells used as naive CD8 cells excluded terminally differentiated effector memory CD45RA+ cells. Profiling relied on immunoSEQ multiplex PCR, and the TCRdb table lists in-frame clones only, not all of them. The data contain nearly 2 million clones, about 94% of them seen just once; the ten biggest clones take up 1% to 1.5%. Sequenced: naive CD8+ T cells sorted from blood. The origin of the receptors is a man younger than 35 in good health.

This CDR3 is CASSFGQGANEKLFF. The CDR3 DNA reads TGTGCCAGCAGTTTCGGGCAGGGAGCTAATGAAAAACTGTTTTTT. The chain carries TRBV28 and TRBJ1-4, with D possibly matching TRBD1 (5 bases). Germline V gene sequence: CDR1 MDHEN, CDR2 SYDVKM. The CDR3 has 15 amino acids. The V end lost 3 bases, the J end lost 3 bases, and 11 bases lay between the germline ends. The whole variable domain, filled in from reference TRBV28 and TRBJ1-4, reads DVKVTQSSRYLVKRTGEKVFLECVQDMDHENMFWYRQDPGLGLRLIYFSYDVKMKEKGDIPEGYSVSREKKERFSLILESASTNQTSMYLCASSFGQGANEKLFFGSGTQLSVL.

The chain has TRBV4-1 and TRBJ1-1; unclear D gene. The CDR3 length is 14 residues. Between the trimmed V and J ends, which lost 4 bases and 0 bases, there was a span of 9 bases. Looked up from germline, CDR1 is MGHRA and CDR2 is YSYEKL. CDR3: CASSPERMNTEAFF. DNA of the CDR3: TGCGCCAGCAGCCCAGAAAGGATGAACACTGAAGCTTTCTTT.

In this sample, this clone turned up a few times. Within the sample, other DNA sequences also encode this same CDR3. This chain uses TRBV7-9 with TRBJ2-2; D is ambiguous. V was trimmed by 5 bases and J by 2 bases, leaving 9 bases between them. Germline V gives CDR1 SEHNR, CDR2 FQNEAQ (reference sequence). This CDR3 has 14 amino acids. The CDR3 spells CASSPPANTGELFF. DNA for the CDR3: TGTGCCAGCAGCCCCCCCGCCAACACCGGGGAGCTGTTTTTT. Full variable domain (remainder filled in from reference TRBV7-9 and TRBJ2-2): DTGVSQNPRHKITKRGQNVTFRCDPISEHNRLYWYRQTLGQGPEFLTYFQNEAQLEKSRLLSDRFSAERPKGSFSTLEIQRTEQGDSAMYLCASSPPANTGELFFGEGSRLTVL.

The chain is built from TRBV6-5 and TRBJ2-7; no definite D call. V was trimmed by 1 base and J by 5 bases, leaving 6 bases between them. The CDR3 covers 12 residues. Germline CDR1 and CDR2: MNHEY and SVGAGI. The CDR3 coding sequence is TGTGCCAGCAGTTACTGGGTTCACGAGCAGTACTTC. Translated: CASSYWVHEQYF.

The gene calls are TRBV28 and TRBJ2-5; a weak D match, TRBD2 (6 bases). The CDR3 runs 16 residues. V lost 5 bases, J lost 5 bases, and 21 bases lay in between. Germline lookup yields CDR1 MDHEN and CDR2 SYDVKM. The CDR3 loop is CASSRSGLAIEETQYF. DNA for the CDR3: TGTGCCAGCAGTCGCTCGGGACTCGCGATCGAGGAGACCCAGTACTTC.

This sequence joins TRBV4-1 and TRBJ2-3; the D gene is possibly TRBD2 (6 bases). V lost 0 bases and J 6 bases, leaving 13 bases between the germline ends. Germline values: CDR1 MGHRA, CDR2 YSYEKL. CDR3 length equals 15 residues. As DNA, the CDR3 is TGCGCCAGCAGCCAAGATTTGACTAGTAGGGATACGCAGTATTTT. Translating gives CASSQDLTSRDTQYF.

This chain joins TRBV2 and TRBJ2-2; D may be TRBD1 (6 bases). The CDR3 runs 13 residues. Trimming stripped 8 bases from V and 3 bases from J, with 10 bases between. Germline V gene data show CDR1 as SNHLY and CDR2 as FYNNEI. The CDR3 sequence: CASGDTDTGELFF. Written as DNA, the CDR3 is TGTGCCAGCGGGGACACGGACACCGGGGAGCTGTTTTTT.

This chain uses TRBV4-3 with TRBJ2-2; TRBD2 might be the D (6 bases). V lost 0 bases and J lost 1, with 15 bases in between. This CDR3 contains 18 residues. CDR1 and CDR2 from the germline V gene are LGHNA and YSLEER. The CDR3 DNA sequence: TGCGCCAGCAGCCAAGATTCGGGTGGACTACTGAACACCGGGGAGCTGTTTTTT. Residues: CASSQDSGGLLNTGELFF.

With respect to this clone: Additional DNA sequences in this sample encode the identical CDR3. The chain couples TRBV5-1 to TRBJ2-3; D not resolved. CDR1 is SGHRS, CDR2 YFSETQ, per germline. The CDR3 sequence is 14 residues long. With 0 bases removed from V and 0 bases from J, the gap between germline ends came to 5 bases. The chain's CDR3 is CASSLETSTDTQYF. The CDR3 region has the DNA TGCGCCAGCAGCTTGGAGACTAGCACAGATACGCAGTATTTT.

V is TRBV10-3 and J is TRBJ2-3; maybe TRBD1 (5 bases). The V end lost 4 bases, the J end lost 1 base, and 9 bases lay between the germline ends. Germline CDR1 reads ENHRY; CDR2 reads SYGVKD. The CDR3 loop spans 14 amino acids. The CDR3 is CAISVKGGTDTQYF. For the CDR3, the DNA is TGTGCCATCAGTGTAAAAGGGGGCACAGATACGCAGTATTTT.

This chain uses TRBV7-2 with TRBJ1-2, with a tentative D call TRBD1 (5 bases). Looked up from germline, CDR1 is SGHTA and CDR2 is FQGNSA. V was shortened by 6 bases and J by 3 bases, with 17 bases between the two germline ends. The CDR3 consists of 15 residues. DNA for the CDR3: TGTGCCAGCAGACCAGGGAATCTTTATGACTATGGCTACACCTTC. This codes for CASRPGNLYDYGYTF.

The chain is built from TRBV28 and TRBJ2-7; 8 bases are a match to TRBD2. Germline loops: CDR1 MDHEN, CDR2 SYDVKM. The ends lost 3 bases at V and 2 bases at J; junction bases unmatched: 9. The CDR3 extends over 16 amino acids. The CDR3 spells CASSLYGAGAPYEQYF. The CDR3 nucleotides are TGTGCCAGCAGTTTGTACGGAGCGGGAGCACCCTACGAGCAGTACTTC.

The chain carries TRBV10-3 and TRBJ2-5, with 11 bases identical to TRBD1. V dropped 10 bases and J dropped 1; count of bases not matched to a gene: 8. Germline loops: CDR1 ENHRY, CDR2 SYGVKD. The length of the CDR3 is 15 residues. In nucleotides, the CDR3 is TGTGCCACCTTAGCCGGGACAGGGGGCCAAGAGACCCAGTACTTC. It translates to CATLAGTGGQETQYF.

This chain connects TRBV27 to TRBJ2-1; 7 bases map to TRBD2. CDR1 and CDR2 (germline): MNHEY, SMNVEV (reference sequence). The CDR3 loop spans 16 amino acids. Trimming removed 6 bases from V and 2 bases from J; junction bases left unmatched: 10. Here the CDR3 DNA reads TGTGCCAGCAGCCTACCCTCTAGCGGCGCCTACAATGAGCAGTTCTTC. Its translation: CASSLPSSGAYNEQFF.

This sequence joins TRBV5-8 and TRBJ1-1; D possibly corresponds to TRBD1 (5 bases). The CDR3 covers 13 residues. Germline V gene data show CDR1 as SGHTS and CDR2 as YDEGEE. The V end was cut by 0 bases, the J end by 12 bases, with 15 bases between. The CDR3 sequence is CASSLESGSRTFF. The DNA of the CDR3 is TGTGCCAGCAGCTTGGAGTCAGGGAGTAGAACTTTCTTT.

On this clone itself: This specimen includes other DNA sequences encoding the same CDR3. J is TRBJ2-7 and V is TRBV5-6; D unclear. Trimming left V 4 bases short and J 3 bases short, with 8 bases between. This CDR3 comprises 12 residues. Germline V gene lookup returns CDR1 SGHDT and CDR2 YYEEEE. The CDR3 region is CASSLRLYEQYF. The CDR3 nucleotides read TGTGCCAGCAGCCTACGACTCTACGAGCAGTACTTC.

V usage is TRBV19 and J usage is TRBJ2-7, with D perhaps assigned TRBD1 or TRBD2 (6 bases each). The CDR3 is 12 amino acids. Between the trimmed V and J ends, which lost 10 bases and 6 bases, there was a span of 16 bases. Germline V CDR1 and CDR2: LNHDA, SQIVND (reference sequence). CDR3 sequence: CATSGAFGEQYF. CDR3 DNA sequence: TGTGCCACTTCGGGGGCTTTCGGCGAGCAGTACTTC.

The rearrangement uses TRBV28 and TRBJ2-5; 10 bases match TRBD2. CDR1 and CDR2 (germline): MDHEN, SYDVKM. The trim removed 3 bases at V and 5 bases at J, leaving 9 bases unmatched. This CDR3 region has 16 residues. This CDR3 reads CASSFVERGGEETQYF. The DNA of the CDR3 is TGTGCCAGCAGTTTCGTTGAGCGGGGGGGAGAGGAGACCCAGTACTTC.

The chain couples TRBV18 to TRBJ2-3; D gene uncertain. The CDR3 is 15 amino acids. V was shortened by 7 bases and J by 0 bases, with 14 bases between the two germline ends. CDR1 KGHSH and CDR2 LQKENI come from the germline V gene. CDR3 DNA: TGTGCCAGCTACTCGGACGGAGAAAGCACAGATACGCAGTATTTT. Its translation is CASYSDGESTDTQYF.

This clone was observed a single time. This sequence joins TRBV7-3 and TRBJ2-5, with D possibly being TRBD2 (6 bases). The CDR3 is made up of 15 amino acids. The V gene lost 1 base and the J gene lost 8 bases, with 17 bases spanning the gap. Germline-derived CDR1 and CDR2 are SGHTA and FQGTGA. For the CDR3, the DNA is TGTGCCAGCAGCTTAAAGGGAGGCGGGCCGACTACCCAGTACTTC. This sequence encodes CASSLKGGGPTTQYF.